The sequence of this TCR beta chain was determined in a study of shared clonotypes between healthy human individuals. Whole-study context: For every donor, three CD4 naive, three CD4 memory, two CD8 naive and one CD8 memory plates were used.

CDR3 length: 14 amino acids. Per germline, CDR1 SGDLS and CDR2 YYNGEE. Losses at the gene ends were 0 bases for V and 9 bases for J; bases not matched to a gene: 6. Whole-study results and caveats: Represented diversity, genetic and exposure-history alike, was limited by few donors.

The protocol was immunoSEQ multiplex PCR, while the TCRdb copy is restricted to in-frame clones and leaves out a portion. In the table there are some 650,000 clones, more than 95% of which are singletons. With respect to this clone: The antigen is unknown.

The material sequenced was naive CD4+ T cells sorted from blood. Specified subset: CD45RA+ positively selected. The source of this sequence is a young woman in good health. The chain combines TRBV9 with TRBJ2-1, with TRBD2 matching 7 bases. The CDR3 sequence is CASSVAYGGSEQFF. CDR3 bases: TGTGCCAGCAGCGTAGCGTACGGGGGGAGTGAGCAGTTCTTC.